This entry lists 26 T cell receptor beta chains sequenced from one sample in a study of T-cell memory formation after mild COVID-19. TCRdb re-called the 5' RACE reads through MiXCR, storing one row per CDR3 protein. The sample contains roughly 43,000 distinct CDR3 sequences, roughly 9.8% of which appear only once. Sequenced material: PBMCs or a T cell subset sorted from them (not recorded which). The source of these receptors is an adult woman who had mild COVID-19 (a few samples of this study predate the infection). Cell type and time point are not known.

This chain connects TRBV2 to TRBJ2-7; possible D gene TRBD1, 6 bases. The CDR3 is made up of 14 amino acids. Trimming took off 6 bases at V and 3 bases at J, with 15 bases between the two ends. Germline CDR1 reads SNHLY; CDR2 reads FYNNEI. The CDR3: CASSPRDMHYEQYF. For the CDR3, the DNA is TGTGCCAGCAGCCCCCGGGACATGCACTACGAGCAGTACTTC.

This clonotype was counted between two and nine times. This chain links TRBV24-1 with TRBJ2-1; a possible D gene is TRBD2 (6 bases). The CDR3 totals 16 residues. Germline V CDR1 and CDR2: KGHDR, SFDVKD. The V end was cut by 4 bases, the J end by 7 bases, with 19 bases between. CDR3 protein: CATSETGGVGLNEQFF. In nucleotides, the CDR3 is TGTGCCACCAGTGAGACCGGGGGAGTCGGGCTAAATGAGCAGTTCTTC.

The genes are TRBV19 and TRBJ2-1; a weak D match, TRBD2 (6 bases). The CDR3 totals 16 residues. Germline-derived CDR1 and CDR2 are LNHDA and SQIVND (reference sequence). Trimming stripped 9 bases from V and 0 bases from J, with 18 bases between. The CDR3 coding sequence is TGTGCCAGCAGGAGCCCCGGGGGTCCCTCCTACAATGAGCAGTTCTTC. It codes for CASRSPGGPSYNEQFF.

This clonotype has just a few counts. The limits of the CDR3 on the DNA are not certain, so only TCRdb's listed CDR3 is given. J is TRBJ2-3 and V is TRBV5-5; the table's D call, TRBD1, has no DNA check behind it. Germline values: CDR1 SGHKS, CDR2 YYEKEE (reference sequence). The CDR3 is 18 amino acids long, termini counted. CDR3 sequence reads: CASSFGPGRGSLTDTQYF.

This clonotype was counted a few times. The CDR3 loop reads CASRGQGMNTEAFF. CDR3 DNA sequence: TGTGCCAGCCGAGGGCAGGGCATGAACACTGAAGCTTTCTTT. The chain has TRBV6-1 and TRBJ1-1, with D possibly being TRBD1 (5 bases). Per germline, CDR1 MNHNS and CDR2 SASEGT. V lost 8 bases to trimming and J lost 0 bases, with 13 bases between them. The CDR3 is 14 amino acids.

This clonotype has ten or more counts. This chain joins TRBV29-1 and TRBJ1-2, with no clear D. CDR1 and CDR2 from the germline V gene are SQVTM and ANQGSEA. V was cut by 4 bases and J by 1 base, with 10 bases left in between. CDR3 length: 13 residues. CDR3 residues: CSVARESNYGYTF. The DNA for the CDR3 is TGCAGCGTTGCCCGAGAAAGTAACTATGGCTACACCTTC.

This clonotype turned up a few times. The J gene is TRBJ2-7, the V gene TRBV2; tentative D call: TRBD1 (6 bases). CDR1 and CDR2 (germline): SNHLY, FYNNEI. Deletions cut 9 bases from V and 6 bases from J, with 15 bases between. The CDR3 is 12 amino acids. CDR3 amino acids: CASVVRGGEQYF. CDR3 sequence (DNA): TGTGCCAGTGTGGTCAGGGGCGGCGAGCAGTACTTC.

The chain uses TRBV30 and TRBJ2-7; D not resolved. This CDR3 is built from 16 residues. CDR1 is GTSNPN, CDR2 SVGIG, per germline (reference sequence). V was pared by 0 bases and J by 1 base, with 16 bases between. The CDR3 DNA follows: TGTGCCTGGAGTGTACGGCTGTTGGCACTTTCCTACGAGCAGTACTTC. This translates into CAWSVRLLALSYEQYF.

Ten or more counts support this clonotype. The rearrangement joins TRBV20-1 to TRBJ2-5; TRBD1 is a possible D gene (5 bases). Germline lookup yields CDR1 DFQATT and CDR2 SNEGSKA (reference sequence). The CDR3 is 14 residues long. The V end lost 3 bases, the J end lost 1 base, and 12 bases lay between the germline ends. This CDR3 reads CSASSTDSQETQYF. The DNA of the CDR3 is TGCAGTGCTAGCTCCACTGACAGCCAAGAGACCCAGTACTTC.

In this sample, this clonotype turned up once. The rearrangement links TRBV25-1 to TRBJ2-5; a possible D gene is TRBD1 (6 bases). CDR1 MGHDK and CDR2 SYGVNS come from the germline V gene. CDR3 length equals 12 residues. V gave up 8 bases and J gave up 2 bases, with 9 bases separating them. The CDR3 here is CASGQLQETQYF. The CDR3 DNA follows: TGTGCCAGCGGACAGCTTCAAGAGACCCAGTACTTC.

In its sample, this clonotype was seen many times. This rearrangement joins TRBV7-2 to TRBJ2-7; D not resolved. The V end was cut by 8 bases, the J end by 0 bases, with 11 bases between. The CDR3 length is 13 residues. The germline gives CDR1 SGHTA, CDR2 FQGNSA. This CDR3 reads CASDLGVSYEQYF. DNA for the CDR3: TGTGCCAGCGACCTCGGCGTCTCCTACGAGCAGTACTTC.

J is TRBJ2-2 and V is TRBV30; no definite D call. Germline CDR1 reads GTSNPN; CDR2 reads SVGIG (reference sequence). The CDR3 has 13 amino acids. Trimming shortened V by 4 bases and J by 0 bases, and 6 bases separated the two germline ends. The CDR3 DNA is TGTGCCTGGAAAGGCCCGAACACCGGGGAGCTGTTTTTT. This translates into CAWKGPNTGELFF.

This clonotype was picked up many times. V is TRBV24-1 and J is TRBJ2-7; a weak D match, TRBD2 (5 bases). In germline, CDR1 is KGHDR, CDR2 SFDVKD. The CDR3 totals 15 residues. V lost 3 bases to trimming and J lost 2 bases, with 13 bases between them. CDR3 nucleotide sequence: TGTGCCACCAGTGATCCCCGGACTCGAACCTACGAGCAGTACTTC. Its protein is CATSDPRTRTYEQYF.

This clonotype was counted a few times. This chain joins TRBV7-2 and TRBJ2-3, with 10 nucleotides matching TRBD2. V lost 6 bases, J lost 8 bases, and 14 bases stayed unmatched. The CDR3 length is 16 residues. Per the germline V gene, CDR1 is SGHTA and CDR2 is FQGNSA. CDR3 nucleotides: TGTGCCAGCAGTCCCAAAAGTCAAGCGGGAGGGGGTACGCAGTATTTT. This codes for CASSPKSQAGGGTQYF.

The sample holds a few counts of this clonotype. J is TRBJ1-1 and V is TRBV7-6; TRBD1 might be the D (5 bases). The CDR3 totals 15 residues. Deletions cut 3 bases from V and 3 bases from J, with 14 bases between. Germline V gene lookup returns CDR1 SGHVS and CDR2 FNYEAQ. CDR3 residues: CASSFPGRRYTEAFF. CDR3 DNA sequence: TGTGCCAGCAGCTTCCCGGGACGTAGATACACTGAAGCTTTCTTT.

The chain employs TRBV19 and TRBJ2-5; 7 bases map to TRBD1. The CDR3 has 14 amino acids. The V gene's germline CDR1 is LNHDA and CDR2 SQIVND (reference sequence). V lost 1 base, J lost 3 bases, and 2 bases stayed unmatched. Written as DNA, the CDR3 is TGTGCCAGTAGTATAGGGGGGACAGAAGAGACCCAGTACTTC. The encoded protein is CASSIGGTEETQYF.

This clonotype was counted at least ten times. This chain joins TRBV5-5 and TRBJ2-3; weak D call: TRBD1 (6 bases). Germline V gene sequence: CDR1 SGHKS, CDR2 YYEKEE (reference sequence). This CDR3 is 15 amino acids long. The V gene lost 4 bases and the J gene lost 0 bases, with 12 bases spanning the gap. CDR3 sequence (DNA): TGTGCCAGCAGCCTACGGACAGTGAGCACAGATACGCAGTATTTT. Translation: CASSLRTVSTDTQYF.

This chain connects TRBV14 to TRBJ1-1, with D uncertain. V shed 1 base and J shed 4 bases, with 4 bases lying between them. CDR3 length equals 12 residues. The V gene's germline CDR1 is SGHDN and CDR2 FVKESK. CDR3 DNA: TGTGCCAGCAGCCAAGCTGTCACTGAAGCTTTCTTT. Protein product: CASSQAVTEAFF.

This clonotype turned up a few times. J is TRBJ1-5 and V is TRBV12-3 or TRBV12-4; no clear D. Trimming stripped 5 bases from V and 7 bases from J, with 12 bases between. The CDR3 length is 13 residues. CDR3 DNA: TGTGCCAGCAGTCGGGGTCCTGGACAGCCCCAGCATTTT. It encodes CASSRGPGQPQHF.

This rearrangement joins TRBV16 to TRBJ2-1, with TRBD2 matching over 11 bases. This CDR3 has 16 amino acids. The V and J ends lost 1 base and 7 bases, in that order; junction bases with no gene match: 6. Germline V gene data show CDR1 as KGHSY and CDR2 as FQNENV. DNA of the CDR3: TGTGCCAGCAGCCAATTGGCTAGCGGGAGGAGTAATGAGCAGTTCTTC. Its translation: CASSQLASGRSNEQFF.

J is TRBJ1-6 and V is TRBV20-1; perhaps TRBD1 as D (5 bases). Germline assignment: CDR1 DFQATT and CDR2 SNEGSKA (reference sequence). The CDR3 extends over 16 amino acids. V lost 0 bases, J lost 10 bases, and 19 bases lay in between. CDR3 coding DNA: TGCAGTGCTAGAGATGTGAGGGGAGGTACAGGCTCACCCCTCCACTTT. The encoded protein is CSARDVRGGTGSPLHF.

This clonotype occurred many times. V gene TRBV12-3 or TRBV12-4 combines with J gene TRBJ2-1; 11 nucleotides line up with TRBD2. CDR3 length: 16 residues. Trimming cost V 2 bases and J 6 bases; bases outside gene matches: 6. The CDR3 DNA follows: TGTGCCAGCAGTTTAAAAACTAGCGGGAGACCCAATGAGCAGTTCTTC. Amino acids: CASSLKTSGRPNEQFF.

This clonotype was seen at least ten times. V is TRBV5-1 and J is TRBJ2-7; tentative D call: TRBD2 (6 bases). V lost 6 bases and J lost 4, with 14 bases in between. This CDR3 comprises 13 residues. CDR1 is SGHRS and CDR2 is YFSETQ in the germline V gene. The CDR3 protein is CASNPGGFYEQYF. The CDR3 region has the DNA TGCGCCAGCAACCCCGGGGGATTTTACGAGCAGTACTTC. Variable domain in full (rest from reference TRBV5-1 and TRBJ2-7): KAGVTQTPRYLIKTRGQQVTLSCSPISGHRSVSWYQQTPGQGLQFLFEYFSETQRNKGNFPGRFSGRQFSNSRSEMNVSTLELGDSALYLCASNPGGFYEQYFGPGTRLTVT.

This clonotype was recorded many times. The CDR3 loop is CASSQDLKGQTYEQYF. CDR3 nucleotide sequence: TGTGCCAGCAGCCAAGATCTAAAGGGACAAACCTACGAGCAGTACTTC. This rearrangement joins TRBV4-2 to TRBJ2-7, with D perhaps TRBD1 (6 bases). Germline CDR1 reads LGHNA; CDR2 reads YNFKEQ. With 0 bases removed from V and 2 bases from J, the gap between germline ends came to 14 bases. This CDR3 comprises 16 residues.

Here the CDR3 reads CASRANEQFF. The CDR3 DNA is TGTGCCAGCAGGGCTAATGAGCAGTTCTTC. The chain joins TRBV12-3 or TRBV12-4 to TRBJ2-1; D not certain. CDR3 size: 10 residues. V lost 6 bases to trimming and J lost 7 bases, with 4 bases between them.

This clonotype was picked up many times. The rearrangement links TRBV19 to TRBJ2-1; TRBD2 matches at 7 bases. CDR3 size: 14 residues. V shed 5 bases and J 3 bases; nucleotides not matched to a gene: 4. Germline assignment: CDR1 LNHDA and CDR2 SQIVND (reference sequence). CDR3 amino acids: CASSGGGDYNEQFF. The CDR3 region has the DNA TGTGCCAGTAGTGGGGGAGGGGACTACAATGAGCAGTTCTTC.